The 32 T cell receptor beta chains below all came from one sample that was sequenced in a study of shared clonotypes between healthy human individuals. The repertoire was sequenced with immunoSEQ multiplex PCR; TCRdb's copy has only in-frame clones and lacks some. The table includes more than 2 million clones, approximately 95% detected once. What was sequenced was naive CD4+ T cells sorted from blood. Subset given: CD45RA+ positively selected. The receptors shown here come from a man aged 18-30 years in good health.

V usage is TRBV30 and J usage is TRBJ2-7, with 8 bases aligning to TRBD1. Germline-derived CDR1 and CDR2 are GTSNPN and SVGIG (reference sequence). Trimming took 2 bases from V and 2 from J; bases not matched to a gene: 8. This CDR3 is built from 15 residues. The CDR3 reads CAWSKPRDRPYEQYF. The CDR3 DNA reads TGTGCCTGGAGTAAGCCCCGGGACAGGCCCTACGAGCAGTACTTC.

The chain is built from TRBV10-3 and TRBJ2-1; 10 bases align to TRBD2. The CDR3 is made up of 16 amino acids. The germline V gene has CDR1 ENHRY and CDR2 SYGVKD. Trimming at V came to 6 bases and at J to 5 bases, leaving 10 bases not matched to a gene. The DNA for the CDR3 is TGTGCCATCAGCCACCAGCGGGAGGGCCTCAACAATGAGCAGTTCTTC. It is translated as CAISHQREGLNNEQFF.

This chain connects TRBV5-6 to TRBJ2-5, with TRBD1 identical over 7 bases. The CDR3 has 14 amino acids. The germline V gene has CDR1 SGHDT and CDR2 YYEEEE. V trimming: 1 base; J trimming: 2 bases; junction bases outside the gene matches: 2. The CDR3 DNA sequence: TGTGCCAGCAGCTTGTTGGGACAGCAAGAGACCCAGTACTTC. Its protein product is CASSLLGQQETQYF.

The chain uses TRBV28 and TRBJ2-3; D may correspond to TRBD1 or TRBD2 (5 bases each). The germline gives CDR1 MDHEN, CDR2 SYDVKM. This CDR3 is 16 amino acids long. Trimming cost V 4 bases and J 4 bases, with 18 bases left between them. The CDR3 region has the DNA TGTGCCAGCAGTTCGCCCGGGACCTTTAAGGCAGATACGCAGTATTTT. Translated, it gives CASSSPGTFKADTQYF.

The CDR3 DNA is TGCGCCAGCAGCACTGGGACAACGAACACTGAAGCTTTCTTT. Its translation is CASSTGTTNTEAFF. V and J are TRBV5-1 and TRBJ1-1, with a possible D match to TRBD1 (6 bases). Germline V gene lookup returns CDR1 SGHRS and CDR2 YFSETQ. The CDR3 is 14 residues long. V was pared by 4 bases and J by 1 base, with 11 bases between. The whole variable domain, remainder taken from reference TRBV5-1 and TRBJ1-1, is KAGVTQTPRYLIKTRGQQVTLSCSPISGHRSVSWYQQTPGQGLQFLFEYFSETQRNKGNFPGRFSGRQFSNSRSEMNVSTLELGDSALYLCASSTGTTNTEAFFGQGTRLTVV.

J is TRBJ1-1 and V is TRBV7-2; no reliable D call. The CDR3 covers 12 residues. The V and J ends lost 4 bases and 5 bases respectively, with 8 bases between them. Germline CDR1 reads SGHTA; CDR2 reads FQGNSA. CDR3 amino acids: CASSSSRTEAFF. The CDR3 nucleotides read TGTGCCAGCAGCTCGTCGCGGACTGAAGCTTTCTTT. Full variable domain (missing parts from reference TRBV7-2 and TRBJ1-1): GAGVSQSPSNKVTEKGKDVELRCDPISGHTALYWYRQSLGQGLEFLIYFQGNSAPDKSGLPSDRFSAERTGGSVSTLTIQRTQQEDSAVYLCASSSSRTEAFFGQGTRLTVV.

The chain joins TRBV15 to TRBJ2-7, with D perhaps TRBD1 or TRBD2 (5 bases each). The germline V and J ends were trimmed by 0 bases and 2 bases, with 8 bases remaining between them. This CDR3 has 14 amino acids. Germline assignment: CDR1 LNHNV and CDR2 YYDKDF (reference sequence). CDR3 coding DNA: TGTGCCACCAGCAGAGATGAGGGACCCTACGAGCAGTACTTC. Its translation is CATSRDEGPYEQYF.

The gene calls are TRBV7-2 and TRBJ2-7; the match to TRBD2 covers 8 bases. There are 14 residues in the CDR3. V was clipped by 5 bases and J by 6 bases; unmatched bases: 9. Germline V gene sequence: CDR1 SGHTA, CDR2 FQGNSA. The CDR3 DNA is TGTGCCAGCAGCCCGAGCGGGAGCAGGAGCGAGCAGTACTTC. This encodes CASSPSGSRSEQYF.

Here the CDR3 DNA reads TGCAGCGTTGAAGGCGTGTCAGAAAACTACAATGAGCAGTTCTTC. It specifies CSVEGVSENYNEQFF. This chain uses TRBV29-1 with TRBJ2-1; D ambiguous. The V gene lost 1 base and the J gene lost 3 bases, with 13 bases spanning the gap. This CDR3 region has 15 residues. CDR1 SQVTM and CDR2 ANQGSEA come from the germline V gene.

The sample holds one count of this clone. CDR3 in DNA: TGCGCCAGCAGCTTGCCAGCGGGAGGGAGGAACACCGGGGAGCTGTTTTTT. Its protein product is CASSLPAGGRNTGELFF. The chain has TRBV5-1 and TRBJ2-2, with 10 bases identical to TRBD2. Germline V gives CDR1 SGHRS, CDR2 YFSETQ. J was trimmed by 1 base and V by 1 base; bases with no gene match: 4. This CDR3 is 17 amino acids long.

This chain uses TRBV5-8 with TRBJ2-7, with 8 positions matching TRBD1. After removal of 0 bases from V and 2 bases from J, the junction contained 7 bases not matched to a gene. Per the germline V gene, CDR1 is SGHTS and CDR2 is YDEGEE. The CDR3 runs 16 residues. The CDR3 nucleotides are TGTGCCAGCAGCTTGGCGCCGACACAGGGGGCCTACGAGCAGTACTTC. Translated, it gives CASSLAPTQGAYEQYF.

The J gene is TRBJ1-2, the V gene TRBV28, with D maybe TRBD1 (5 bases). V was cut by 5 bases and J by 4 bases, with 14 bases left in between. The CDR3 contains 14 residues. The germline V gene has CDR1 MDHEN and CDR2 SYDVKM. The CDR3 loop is CASSTGDRFYGYTF. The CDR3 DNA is TGTGCCAGCAGTACCGGTGACAGATTCTATGGCTACACCTTC.

The DNA for the CDR3 is TGTGCCAGCAGCTTAAGGTCGACAGGGGCGGACGAGCAGTACTTC. Its translation: CASSLRSTGADEQYF. This chain connects TRBV5-4 to TRBJ2-7; TRBD1 aligns across 8 bases. Germline CDR1 reads SGHNT; CDR2 reads YYREEE (reference sequence). V shed 2 bases and J 5 bases; nucleotides not matched to a gene: 9. The CDR3 is made up of 15 amino acids. The full variable domain, completed using reference TRBV5-4 and TRBJ2-7, is ETGVTQSPTHLIKTRGQQVTLRCSSQSGHNTVSWYQQALGQGPQFIFQYYREEENGRGNFPPRFSGLQFPNYSSELNVNALELDDSALYLCASSLRSTGADEQYFGPGTRLTVT.

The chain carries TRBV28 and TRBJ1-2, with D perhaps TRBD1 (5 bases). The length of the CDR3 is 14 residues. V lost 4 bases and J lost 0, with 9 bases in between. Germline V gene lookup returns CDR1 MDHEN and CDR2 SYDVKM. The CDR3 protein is CASSYQGTNYGYTF. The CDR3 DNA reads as TGTGCCAGCAGTTATCAGGGCACTAACTATGGCTACACCTTC.

CDR3 bases: TGTGCCAGTAGTATTAGGGGGGACACTGAAGCTTTCTTT. Protein sequence: CASSIRGDTEAFF. This chain uses TRBV19 with TRBJ1-1, with a possible D match to TRBD1 (6 bases). The CDR3 runs to 13 residues. The V gene's germline CDR1 is LNHDA and CDR2 SQIVND (reference sequence). V dropped 3 bases and J dropped 3 bases, with 8 bases sitting between them. Looking up the rest from reference TRBV19 and TRBJ1-1 gives the full variable domain: DGGITQSPKYLFRKEGQNVTLSCEQNLNHDAMYWYRQDPGQGLRLIYYSQIVNDFQKGDIAEGYSVSREKKESFPLTVTSAQKNPTAFYLCASSIRGDTEAFFGQGTRLTVV.

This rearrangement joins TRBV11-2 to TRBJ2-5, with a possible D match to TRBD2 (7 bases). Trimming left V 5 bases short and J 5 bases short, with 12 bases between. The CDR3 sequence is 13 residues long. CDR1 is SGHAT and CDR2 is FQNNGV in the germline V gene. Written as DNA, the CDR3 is TGTGCCAGCAGCGAGGGAGGGGGGGAGACCCAGTACTTC. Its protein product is CASSEGGGETQYF.

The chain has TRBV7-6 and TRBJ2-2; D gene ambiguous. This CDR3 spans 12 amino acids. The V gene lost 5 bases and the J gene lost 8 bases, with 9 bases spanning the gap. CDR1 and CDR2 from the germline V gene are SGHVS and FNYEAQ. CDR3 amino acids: CASSPEWGELFF. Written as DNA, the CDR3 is TGTGCCAGCAGCCCTGAATGGGGGGAGCTGTTTTTT.

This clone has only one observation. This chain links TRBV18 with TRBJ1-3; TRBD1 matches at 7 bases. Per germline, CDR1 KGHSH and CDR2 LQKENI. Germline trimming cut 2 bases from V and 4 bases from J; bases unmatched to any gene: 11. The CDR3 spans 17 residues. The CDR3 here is CASSPTLNRGSGNTIYF. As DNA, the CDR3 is TGTGCCAGCTCACCAACGCTAAACAGGGGTTCCGGAAACACCATATATTTT. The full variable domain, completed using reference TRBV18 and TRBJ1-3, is NAGVMQNPRHLVRRRGQEARLRCSPMKGHSHVYWYRQLPEEGLKFMVYLQKENIIDESGMPKERFSAEFPKEGPSILRIQQVVRGDSAAYFCASSPTLNRGSGNTIYFGEGSWLTVV.

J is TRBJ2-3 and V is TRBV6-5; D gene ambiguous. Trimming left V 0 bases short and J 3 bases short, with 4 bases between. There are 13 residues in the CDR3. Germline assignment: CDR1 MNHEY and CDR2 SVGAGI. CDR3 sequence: CASSYSLTDTQYF. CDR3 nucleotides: TGTGCCAGCAGTTACTCGCTGACAGATACGCAGTATTTT.

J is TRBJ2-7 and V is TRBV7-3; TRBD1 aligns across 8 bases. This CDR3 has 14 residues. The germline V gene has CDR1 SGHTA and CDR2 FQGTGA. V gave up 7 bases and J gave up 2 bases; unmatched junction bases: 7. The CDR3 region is CASIADRETYEQYF. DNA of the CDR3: TGTGCCAGCATCGCGGACAGGGAAACCTACGAGCAGTACTTC.

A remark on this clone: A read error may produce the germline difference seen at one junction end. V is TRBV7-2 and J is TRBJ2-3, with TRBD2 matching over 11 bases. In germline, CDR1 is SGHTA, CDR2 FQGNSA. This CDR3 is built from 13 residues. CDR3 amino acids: CASSPEPGLAVHF. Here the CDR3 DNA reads TGTGCCAGCAGCCCGGAACCGGGACTAGCGGTGCACTTT.

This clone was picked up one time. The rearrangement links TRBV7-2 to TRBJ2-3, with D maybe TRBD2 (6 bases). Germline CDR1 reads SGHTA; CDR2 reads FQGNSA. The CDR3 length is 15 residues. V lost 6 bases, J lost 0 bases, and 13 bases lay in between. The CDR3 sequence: CASRRRGSSTDTQYF. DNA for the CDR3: TGTGCCAGCAGACGGCGGGGATCTAGCACAGATACGCAGTATTTT.

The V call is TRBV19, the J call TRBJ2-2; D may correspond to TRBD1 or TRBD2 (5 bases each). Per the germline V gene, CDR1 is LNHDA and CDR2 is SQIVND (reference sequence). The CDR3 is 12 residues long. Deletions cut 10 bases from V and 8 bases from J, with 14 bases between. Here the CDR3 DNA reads TGTGCCACGGGGCTGATGTTGGGGGAGCTGTTTTTT. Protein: CATGLMLGELFF.

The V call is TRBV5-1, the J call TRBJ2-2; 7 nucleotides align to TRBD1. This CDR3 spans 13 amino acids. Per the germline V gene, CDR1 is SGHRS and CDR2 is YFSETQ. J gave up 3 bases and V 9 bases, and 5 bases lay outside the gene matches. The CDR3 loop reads CATPGQYTGELFF. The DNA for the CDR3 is TGCGCCACCCCGGGACAGTACACCGGGGAGCTGTTTTTT.

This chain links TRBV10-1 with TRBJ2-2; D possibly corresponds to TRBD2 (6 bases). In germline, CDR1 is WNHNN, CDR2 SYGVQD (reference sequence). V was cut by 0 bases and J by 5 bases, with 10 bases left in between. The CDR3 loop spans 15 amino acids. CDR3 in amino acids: CASSESTRRTGELFF. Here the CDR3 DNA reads TGCGCCAGCAGTGAGTCGACTAGAAGAACCGGGGAGCTGTTTTTT.

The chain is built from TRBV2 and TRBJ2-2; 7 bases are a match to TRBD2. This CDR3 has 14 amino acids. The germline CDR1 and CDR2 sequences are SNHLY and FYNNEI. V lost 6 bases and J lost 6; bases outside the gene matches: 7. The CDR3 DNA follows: TGTGCCAGCAGGACCGGGACTACCGCCGGGGAGCTGTTTTTT. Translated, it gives CASRTGTTAGELFF.

The CDR3 bases are TGTGCCATCAGTAGTGGTCACACAGATACGCAGTATTTT. Translated, it gives CAISSGHTDTQYF. The chain couples TRBV10-3 to TRBJ2-3, with D unclear. The V gene lost 5 bases and the J gene lost 2 bases, with 8 bases spanning the gap. The CDR3 runs to 13 residues. Looked up from germline, CDR1 is ENHRY and CDR2 is SYGVKD.

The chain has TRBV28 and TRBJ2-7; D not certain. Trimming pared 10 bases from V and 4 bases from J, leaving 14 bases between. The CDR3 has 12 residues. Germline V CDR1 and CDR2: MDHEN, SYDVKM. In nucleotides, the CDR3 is TGTGCCACCTCCCCCGGGCAGTACGAGCAGTACTTC. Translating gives CATSPGQYEQYF.

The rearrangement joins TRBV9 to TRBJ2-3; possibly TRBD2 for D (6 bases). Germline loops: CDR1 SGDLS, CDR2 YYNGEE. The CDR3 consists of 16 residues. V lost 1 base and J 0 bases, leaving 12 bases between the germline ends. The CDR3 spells CASSVLGGASTDTQYF. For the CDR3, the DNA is TGTGCCAGCAGCGTACTGGGCGGGGCCAGCACAGATACGCAGTATTTT.

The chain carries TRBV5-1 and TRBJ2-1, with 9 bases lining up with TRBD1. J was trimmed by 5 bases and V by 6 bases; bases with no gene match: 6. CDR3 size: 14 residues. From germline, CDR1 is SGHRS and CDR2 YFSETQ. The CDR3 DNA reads TGCGCCAGCAACCGACAGGGGGGAGACAATGAGCAGTTCTTC. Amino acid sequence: CASNRQGGDNEQFF.

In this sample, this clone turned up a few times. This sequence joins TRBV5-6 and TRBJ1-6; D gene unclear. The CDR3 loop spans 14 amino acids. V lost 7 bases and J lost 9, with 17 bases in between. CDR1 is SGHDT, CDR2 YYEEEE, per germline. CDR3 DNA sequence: TGTGCCAGCTCGTGGTACGGGTTTGGTTCACCCCTCCACTTT. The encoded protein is CASSWYGFGSPLHF.

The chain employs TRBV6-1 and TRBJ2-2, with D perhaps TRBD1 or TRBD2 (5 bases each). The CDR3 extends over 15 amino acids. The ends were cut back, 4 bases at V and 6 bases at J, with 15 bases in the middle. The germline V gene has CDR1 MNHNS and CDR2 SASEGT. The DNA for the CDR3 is TGTGCCAGCAGTGGCATCCTTCGGGGCTCCGGGGAGCTGTTTTTT. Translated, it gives CASSGILRGSGELFF.